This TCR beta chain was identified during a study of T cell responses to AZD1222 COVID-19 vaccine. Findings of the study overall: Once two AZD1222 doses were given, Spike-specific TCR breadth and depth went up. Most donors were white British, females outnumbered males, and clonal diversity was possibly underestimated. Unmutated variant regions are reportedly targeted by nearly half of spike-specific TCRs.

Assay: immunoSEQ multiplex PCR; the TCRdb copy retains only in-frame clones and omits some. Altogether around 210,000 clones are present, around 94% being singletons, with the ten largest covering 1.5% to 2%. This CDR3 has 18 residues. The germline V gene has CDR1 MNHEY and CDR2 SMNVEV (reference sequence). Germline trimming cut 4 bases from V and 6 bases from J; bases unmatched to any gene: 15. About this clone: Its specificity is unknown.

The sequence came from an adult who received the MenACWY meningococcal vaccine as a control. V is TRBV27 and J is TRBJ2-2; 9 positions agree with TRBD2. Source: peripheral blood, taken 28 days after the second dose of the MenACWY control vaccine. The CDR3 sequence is CASSWGEKAGGRSGELFF. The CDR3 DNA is TGTGCCAGCAGTTGGGGGGAAAAAGCGGGAGGTCGCTCCGGGGAGCTGTTTTTT.